This TCR beta chain was profiled in a study of prognosis after radiotherapy for stage I lung cancer. Turning to the study itself: All non-small cell lung cancer patients were considered medically inoperable.

Findings and caveats of the study: Unique TCR clone counts fell after stereotactic body radiation therapy, median around 10,000 versus 6,900.

As to this clonotype: Its antigen is as yet unknown. An end of the junction does not agree with germline; a read error may underlie this.

Germline V gene data show CDR1 as MNHEY and CDR2 as SVGEGT. CDR3 length: 17 residues. TCR beta CDR3 was amplified from genomic DNA by two-round multiplex PCR. Primers were specific to each TRBV and TRBJ gene in first-round PCR. TCRdb reprocessed the multiplex PCR reads via MiXCR and lists one record per CDR3 protein. The table shows fewer than 25,000 distinct CDR3 sequences, with about 46% occurring only once. The receptor was isolated from a donor over 45 with non-small cell lung cancer. The material was PBMCs, obtained before or after stereotactic body radiation therapy (not recorded which). This chain uses TRBV6-2 or TRBV6-3 with TRBJ2-1; 9 bases match TRBD2. The DNA of the CDR3 is TGTGACAGCAGTTTGTTTGCACTTAGCGGGAGTAGGAATGAGCAGTTCTTC. Amino acids: CDSSLFALSGSRNEQFF.